The rows below give T cell receptor beta chains drawn from one sample of a study of cytomegalovirus exposure and HLA in healthy donors. Sequenced by immunoSEQ multiplex PCR; TCRdb stores in-frame clones only, minus some. The data show roughly 110,000 clones, 71% seen once. Sequencing used PBMCs. These receptors all come from a female donor in good health and CMV-seronegative. Both conserved end residues are part of each CDR3. The D gene is left open where the match is weak. A clone size is listed for some rows: how often the clone was seen (once, few, many), or a class if it is expanded.

j_call v_call clone_size d_call cdr3_nt cdr3_aa
TRBJ2-3 TRBV18 . TRBD2 TGTGCCAGCGTCGCTAGCGGGACAGATACGCAGTATTTT CASVASGTDTQYF
TRBJ2-1 TRBV7-3 . . TGTGCCAGCAGCTCGCTGGGACTCGGTGAGCAGTTCTTC CASSSLGLGEQFF
TRBJ2-1 TRBV10-3 . . TGTGCCACTCATCGGGAAGCTGATCACAATGAGCAGTTCTTC CATHREADHNEQFF
TRBJ2-1 TRBV5-1 . TRBD2 TGCGCCAGCAGCTTGGCCGGACTAGTGTTCAATGAGCAGTTCTTC CASSLAGLVFNEQFF
TRBJ1-5 TRBV11-2 . . TGTGCCAGCAGCCCAGGGGTGGTCGGCAATCAGCCCCAGCATTTT CASSPGVVGNQPQHF
TRBJ2-3 TRBV29-1 once . TGCAGCTTTGAAGGGTCAGGCACAGATACGCAGTATTTT CSFEGSGTDTQYF
TRBJ2-7 TRBV4-1 few . TGCGCCAGCAGCCAACCTGGTGGGGGACTCTCCTACGAGCAGTACTTC CASSQPGGGLSYEQYF
TRBJ1-2 TRBV5-1 . . TGCGCCAGCAGCTGGGGGCTAACAGGAGCAACTAACTATGGCTACACCTTC CASSWGLTGATNYGYTF
TRBJ2-7 TRBV11-3 few . TGTGCCAGCAGCTTCGAGGGGACTGACGAGCAGTACTTC CASSFEGTDEQYF
TRBJ2-7 TRBV2 few . TGTGCCAGCAGTGACCCAACGAGCTCCTACGAGCAGTACTTC CASSDPTSSYEQYF
TRBJ2-3 TRBV7-9 . . TGTTCCAGCAGCCCGCTAAAGGGGCGGCAGTATTTT CSSSPLKGRQYF
TRBJ1-3 TRBV27 . . TGTGCCAGCAGACTAACTACAGGGACTGGAAACACCATATATTTT CASRLTTGTGNTIYF
TRBJ2-5 TRBV29-1 . TRBD2 TGCAGCGTCGGGTGGGACTCGGCGGGAGGGACCCAGTACTTC CSVGWDSAGGTQYF
TRBJ2-7 TRBV5-4 . . TGTGCCAGCAGCGGGCCGATGGGGCGGGACCCCTACGAGCAGTACTTC CASSGPMGRDPYEQYF
TRBJ2-7 TRBV19 . TRBD1 TGTGCCAGTAGTATAGTCGTCGGACAGGGCTCAAGGGAGCAGTACTTC CASSIVVGQGSREQYF
TRBJ1-1 TRBV5-1 few . TGCGCCAGCAGCTTGGTGGGGGGGTCCATGAACACTGAAGCTTTCTTT CASSLVGGSMNTEAFF
TRBJ1-4 TRBV27 . TRBD1 TGTGCCAGCAGTCTCAGACAGGGAGTGGATGAAAAACTGTTTTTT CASSLRQGVDEKLFF
TRBJ2-4 TRBV14 . TRBD2 TGTGCCAGCAGCCAGAGAGGGACTAGCGGTACCCCAGGGGCCAAAAACATTCAGTACTTC CASSQRGTSGTPGAKNIQYF
TRBJ2-7 TRBV11-3 . . TGTGCCAGCAGCCCCGCTCAGGGGACGGTGACCTACGAGCAGTACTTC CASSPAQGTVTYEQYF
TRBJ2-5 TRBV27 . . TGTGCCAGCAGTCGAGATCAGGCGTACCAAGAGACCCAGTACTTC CASSRDQAYQETQYF
TRBJ1-1 TRBV28 . . TGTGCCAGCAGCCCCAGGGGAACGAACACTGAAGCTTTCTTT CASSPRGTNTEAFF
TRBJ2-7 TRBV12-2 . . TGTGCAAGTCGCTTAGAGATTAGCTTTTTTTCCTACGAGCAGTACTTC CASRLEISFFSYEQYF
TRBJ1-2 TRBV5-5 . TRBD1 TGTGCCAGCAGCTTGTTTAGGACAGGGGAGCGTGAGGGCTACACCTTC CASSLFRTGEREGYTF
TRBJ1-4 TRBV6-6 few TRBD1 TGTGCCAGCAGTTCGTCAGGGGGCTGGGAAAAACTGTTTTTT CASSSSGGWEKLFF
TRBJ2-5 TRBV18 . TRBD1 TGTGCCAGCTCACGGACAGGGGAGTTCTCGGAGACCCAGTACTTC CASSRTGEFSETQYF
TRBJ1-5 TRBV7-8 few . TGTGCCAGCAGCTTTACAGGACCCAATCAGCCCCAGCATTTT CASSFTGPNQPQHF
TRBJ1-1 TRBV10-1 few . TGCGCCAGCAGACCTAACTTGAACACTGAAGCTTTCTTT CASRPNLNTEAFF
TRBJ1-6 TRBV27 few TRBD1 TGTGCCAGCAGTAAGGGACAGGGGGGTGATATTCTGCCCCTCCACTTT CASSKGQGGDILPLHF
TRBJ2-4 TRBV4-1 once . TGCGCCAGCACCCCAACGGGTACCCAAAACATTCAGTACTTC CASTPTGTQNIQYF
TRBJ1-2 TRBV18 . TRBD1 TGTGCCAGCTCGCTATATCCCGAACAGGGGGCGCCAAGTAAAGGCTACACCTTC CASSLYPEQGAPSKGYTF
TRBJ2-7 TRBV4-3 . . TGCGCCAGCAGCCAAGAGCTGACAGAAAGTTACGAGCAGTACTTC CASSQELTESYEQYF
TRBJ2-7 TRBV7-8 once TRBD1 TGTGCCAGCAGTTACCGGGACAGCTACGAGCAGTACTTC CASSYRDSYEQYF
TRBJ1-1 TRBV29-1 . TRBD1 TGCAGCCGACAACAGGGGCAGAACACTGAAGCTTTCTTT CSRQQGQNTEAFF
TRBJ2-3 TRBV13 few TRBD2 TGTGCCAGCAATAGCGGGCGAAGCACAGATACGCAGTATTTT CASNSGRSTDTQYF
TRBJ2-7 TRBV11-2 once . TGTGCCAGCAGCTTAGAAGGGAGCTCCTACGAGCAGTACTTC CASSLEGSSYEQYF
TRBJ2-3 TRBV28 . . TGTGCCGCGGGCATTTCTACGGCCGAACATTCGGATACGCAGTATTTT CAAGISTAEHSDTQYF
TRBJ2-1 TRBV5-1 once . TGCGCCAGCAGCTCGTCCTACGGGGGCTCCTACAATGAGCAGTTCTTC CASSSSYGGSYNEQFF
TRBJ2-3 TRBV13 . . TGTGCCAGCAGCTTAGGCGGGACTAGCACAGATACGCAGTATTTT CASSLGGTSTDTQYF
TRBJ1-2 TRBV28 few . TGTGCCAGCAGTTTATATCCGGACAGAAACTATGGCTACACCTTC CASSLYPDRNYGYTF
TRBJ2-5 TRBV5-1 . TRBD1 TGCGCCAGCAGCTTGGAGGGACAGGCACAAAAGAGGGACTTC CASSLEGQAQKRDF
TRBJ2-1 TRBV6-6 . . TGTGCCAGCAGTACCCGGGACGGGAGTAGAAGTGAGCAGTTCTTC CASSTRDGSRSEQFF
TRBJ1-2 TRBV7-2 . . TGTGCCAGCAGCTTAGGGGCAACAGGGATGGGGTATGGCTACACCTTC CASSLGATGMGYGYTF
TRBJ2-2 TRBV5-4 . . TGTGCCAGCAGCCCTACTACGAACACCGGGGAGCTGTTTTTT CASSPTTNTGELFF
TRBJ2-2 TRBV9 few . TGTGCCAGCAGCCAGGGACTTACCAACACCGGGGAGCTGTTTTTT CASSQGLTNTGELFF
TRBJ2-7 TRBV10-3 . . TGTGCCATCAGCACAGGGTCCCTCGACGAGCAGTACTTC CAISTGSLDEQYF
TRBJ2-1 TRBV29-1 . TRBD2 TGCAGCGGCGGGAGTTCCTCCTACAATGAGCAGTTCTTC CSGGSSSYNEQFF
TRBJ1-4 TRBV7-2 . TRBD1 TGTGCCAGCAGCTTAGCGCACGGGGGGGGACAGGAAAAACTGTTTTTT CASSLAHGGGQEKLFF
TRBJ1-1 TRBV7-6 . . TGTGCCAGCAGCTTAGACACATCCCGAGGGACTGAAGCTTTCTTT CASSLDTSRGTEAFF
TRBJ1-2 TRBV29-1 . . TGCAGCGTTGACGGAGGGGATGGCTACACCTTC CSVDGGDGYTF